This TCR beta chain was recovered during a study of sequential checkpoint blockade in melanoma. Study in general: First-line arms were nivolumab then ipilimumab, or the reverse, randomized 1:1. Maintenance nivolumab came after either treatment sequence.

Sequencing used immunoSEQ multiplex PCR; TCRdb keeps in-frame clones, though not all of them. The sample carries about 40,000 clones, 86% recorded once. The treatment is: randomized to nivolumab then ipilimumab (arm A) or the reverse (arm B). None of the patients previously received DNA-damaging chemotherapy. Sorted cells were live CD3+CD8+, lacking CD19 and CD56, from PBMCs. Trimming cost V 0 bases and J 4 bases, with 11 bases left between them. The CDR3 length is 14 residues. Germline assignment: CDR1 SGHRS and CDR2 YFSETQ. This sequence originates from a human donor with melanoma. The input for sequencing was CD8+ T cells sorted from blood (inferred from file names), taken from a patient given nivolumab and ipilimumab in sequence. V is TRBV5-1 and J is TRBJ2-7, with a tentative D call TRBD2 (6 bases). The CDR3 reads CASSLGGVGYEQYF. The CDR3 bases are TGCGCCAGCAGCTTGGGGGGGGTCGGGTACGAGCAGTACTTC.